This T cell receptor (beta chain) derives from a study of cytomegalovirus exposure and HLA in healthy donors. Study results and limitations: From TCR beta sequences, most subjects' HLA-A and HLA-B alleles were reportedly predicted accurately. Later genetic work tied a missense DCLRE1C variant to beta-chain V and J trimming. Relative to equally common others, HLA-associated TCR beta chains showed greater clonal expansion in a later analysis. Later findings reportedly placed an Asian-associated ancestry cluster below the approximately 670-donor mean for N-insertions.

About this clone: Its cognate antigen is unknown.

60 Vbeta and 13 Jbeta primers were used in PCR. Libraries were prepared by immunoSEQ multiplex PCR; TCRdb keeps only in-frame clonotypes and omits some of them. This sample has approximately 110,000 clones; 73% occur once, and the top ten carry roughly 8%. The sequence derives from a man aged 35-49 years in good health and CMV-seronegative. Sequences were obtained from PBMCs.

The CDR3 region is CASSSDTNYGYTF. The CDR3 region has the DNA TGTGCCAGCAGCTCCGACACTAACTATGGCTACACCTTC. The chain couples TRBV7-2 to TRBJ1-2, with D unclear. This CDR3 is 13 amino acids long. Trimming took 4 bases from V and 0 from J, leaving 6 bases between them. Germline loops: CDR1 SGHTA, CDR2 FQGNSA.